A single sample gave rise to the 11 T cell receptor beta chains below, sequenced in a study of cytomegalovirus exposure and HLA in healthy donors (dated by TCRdb to the late 2010s). The library was generated by the immunoSEQ multiplex PCR assay. The multiplex PCR relied on a mix of 60 forward primers for TCR Vbeta segments and 13 reverse primers for TCR Jbeta segments. In its TCRdb copy, this immuneACCESS table keeps in-frame sequences only and misses some clones. Where compared with another copy, unresolved V genes explain less than half of these, and the others have no known cause. The sample table contains approximately 170,000 clones; only one count was recorded for under 85% of them. The ten largest make up roughly 5.4% of the sample. The source material was PBMCs. The receptors derive from a woman younger than 30 in good health and CMV-seropositive.

V and J are TRBV9 and TRBJ1-2; D is undetermined. Trimming removed 3 bases at V and 6 bases at J, with 21 bases between. The CDR3 is made up of 16 amino acids. Germline values: CDR1 SGDLS, CDR2 YYNGEE. In nucleotides, the CDR3 is TGTGCCAGCAGCGGACCCGGGAGGGAACTTTGGAATGGCTACACCTTC. It codes for CASSGPGRELWNGYTF.

The V gene is TRBV5-4, the J gene TRBJ2-3, with D maybe TRBD1 (6 bases). Germline assignment: CDR1 SGHNT and CDR2 YYREEE (reference sequence). The CDR3 loop spans 16 amino acids. Trimming stripped 4 bases from V and 2 bases from J, with 17 bases between. The CDR3 sequence: CASSLTRGRFTDTQYF. The CDR3 nucleotides read TGTGCCAGCAGCCTGACCAGGGGACGATTCACAGATACGCAGTATTTT.

The chain recombines TRBV19 with TRBJ2-2; maybe TRBD2 (6 bases). Germline V gene lookup returns CDR1 LNHDA and CDR2 SQIVND (reference sequence). This CDR3 has 18 residues. V lost 1 base to trimming and J lost 4 bases, with 19 bases between them. CDR3: CASSIAVPGLTITGELFF. As DNA, the CDR3 is TGTGCCAGTAGTATAGCTGTACCGGGACTTACGATCACCGGGGAGCTGTTTTTT.

By share, this clone counts as medium-sized (0.01 to 0.1%). This chain uses TRBV6-4 with TRBJ2-1; 8 bases agree with TRBD2. Trimming took 6 bases from V and 1 from J; bases not matched to a gene: 5. Germline CDR1 reads MRHNA; CDR2 reads SNTAGT. This CDR3 has 15 amino acids. CDR3 amino acids: CASSGGELSYNEQFF. DNA for the CDR3: TGTGCCAGCAGCGGGGGGGAACTTTCCTACAATGAGCAGTTCTTC.

This chain connects TRBV7-2 to TRBJ2-3; TRBD2 aligns across 9 bases. V lost 2 bases, J lost 2 bases, and 8 bases stayed unmatched. This CDR3 region has 17 residues. Germline V CDR1 and CDR2: SGHTA, FQGNSA. This chain's CDR3 is CASSLWAGGRFTDTQYF. CDR3 sequence (DNA): TGTGCCAGCAGCTTATGGGCGGGGGGGCGTTTCACAGATACGCAGTATTTT.

This clone occurred a few times. The V and J genes are TRBV6-1 and TRBJ2-7; D possibly corresponds to TRBD1 (6 bases). Trimming took off 4 bases at V and 2 bases at J, with 9 bases between the two ends. Germline CDR1 and CDR2: MNHNS and SASEGT. The length of the CDR3 is 13 residues. The CDR3 DNA is TGTGCCAGCAGTGTCCGGGACACCTACGAGCAGTACTTC. It specifies CASSVRDTYEQYF.

This clone appeared a few times. J is TRBJ2-2 and V is TRBV7-9; 7 bases map to TRBD1. Looked up from germline, CDR1 is SEHNR and CDR2 is FQNEAQ (reference sequence). This CDR3 is 15 amino acids long. V shed 5 bases and J 7 bases; nucleotides not matched to a gene: 10. DNA for the CDR3: TGTGCCAGCAGCACCAAAGACAGGGAACACGGGGAGCTGTTTTTT. Its protein is CASSTKDREHGELFF.

The gene calls are TRBV19 and TRBJ2-3; TRBD1 aligns across 12 bases. Germline CDR1 LNHDA, CDR2 SQIVND (reference sequence). This CDR3 has 16 amino acids. V lost 4 bases and J lost 3; bases outside the gene matches: 5. CDR3 sequence: CASSTGTGGGTDTQYF. CDR3 nucleotides: TGTGCCAGTAGTACCGGGACAGGGGGCGGAACAGATACGCAGTATTTT.

The chain joins TRBV9 to TRBJ1-3; D may be TRBD1 (5 bases). The CDR3 runs to 17 residues. The V end was cut by 5 bases, the J end by 0 bases, with 18 bases between. Germline CDR1 and CDR2: SGDLS and YYNGEE. CDR3 bases: TGTGCCAGCAGGGGGCCGGCAACAGACGACTCTGGAAACACCATATATTTT. This encodes CASRGPATDDSGNTIYF.

The genes are TRBV4-3 and TRBJ1-5; no reliable D call. With 3 bases removed from V and 0 bases from J, the gap between germline ends came to 9 bases. Germline V gene data show CDR1 as LGHNA and CDR2 as YSLEER. CDR3 size: 15 residues. CDR3 nucleotide sequence: TGCGCCAGCAGCCAGGGCAGGTATAGCAATCAGCCCCAGCATTTT. Residues: CASSQGRYSNQPQHF.

The V and J genes are TRBV5-1 and TRBJ2-7; D not certain. This CDR3 spans 14 amino acids. With 0 bases removed from V and 5 bases from J, the gap between germline ends came to 12 bases. CDR1 is SGHRS, CDR2 YFSETQ, per germline. CDR3: CASSLVSPSHEQYF. CDR3 DNA: TGCGCCAGCAGCTTGGTTTCTCCTTCCCACGAGCAGTACTTC.